The 17 T cell receptor beta chains presented below share a single source sample, sequenced in a study of blood T cells in healthy people across ages. A second PCR of roughly 7 to 11 cycles used a sample-barcoded 5' primer and a J-beta primer mix. MiXCR was run by TCRdb on the 5' RACE reads, yielding one entry per CDR3 protein. The data show about 1.4 million distinct CDR3 sequences, approximately 59% seen once. Sequencing was performed on blood. These receptors came from a man younger than 35 in good health.

The chain is built from TRBV9 and TRBJ2-3; D possibly uses TRBD1 or TRBD2 (6 bases each). Per the germline V gene, CDR1 is SGDLS and CDR2 is YYNGEE. The CDR3 extends over 15 amino acids. The V and J ends lost 0 bases and 2 bases respectively, with 10 bases between them. In DNA form, the CDR3 reads TGTGCCAGCAGCGTAGGAGGGGGGATCACAGATACGCAGTATTTT. Translation gives CASSVGGGITDTQYF.

The chain is built from TRBV2 and TRBJ2-5, with D perhaps given as TRBD1 or TRBD2 (5 bases each). The CDR3 covers 15 residues. V dropped 7 bases and J dropped 3 bases, with 18 bases sitting between them. Germline V CDR1 and CDR2: SNHLY, FYNNEI. The CDR3 DNA is TGTGCCAGCAATCCGGGACGGAGGTCCGAAGAGACCCAGTACTTC. Its protein is CASNPGRRSEETQYF.

This clonotype was picked up a small number of times. The chain carries TRBV6-2 or TRBV6-3 and TRBJ1-5; 10 bases are shared with TRBD1. CDR1 and CDR2 (germline): MNHEY, SVGEGT. With 0 bases clipped from V and 1 base from J, the junction kept 6 bases outside the gene matches. The CDR3 length is 18 residues. This CDR3 is CASSYSRQGAWSNQPQHF. The DNA for the CDR3 is TGTGCCAGCAGTTACTCTAGACAGGGGGCTTGGAGCAATCAGCCCCAGCATTTT.

This chain links TRBV28 with TRBJ1-4; 7 bases are shared with TRBD1. The CDR3 runs 15 residues. V gave up 6 bases and J gave up 2 bases; unmatched junction bases: 6. Germline loops: CDR1 MDHEN, CDR2 SYDVKM. The CDR3 DNA follows: TGTGCCAGCAGGGAACAGGGGATTACTAATGAAAAACTGTTTTTT. Translation: CASREQGITNEKLFF.

CDR3 region: CASSIGPGPANEQYF. Here the CDR3 DNA reads TGTGCCAGTAGTATAGGTCCGGGGCCGGCGAACGAGCAGTACTTC. The V call is TRBV19, the J call TRBJ2-7; TRBD1 or TRBD2 may be the D gene (5 bases each). CDR3 length equals 15 residues. Per the germline V gene, CDR1 is LNHDA and CDR2 is SQIVND (reference sequence). V was trimmed by 1 base and J by 5 bases, leaving 15 bases between them.

This chain links TRBV20-1 with TRBJ2-7; the D gene is possibly TRBD2 (5 bases). The CDR3 is made up of 15 amino acids. Trimming left V 6 bases short and J 7 bases short, with 25 bases between. The V gene's germline CDR1 is DFQATT and CDR2 SNEGSKA (reference sequence). The chain's CDR3 is CSAKPPGTHVEEQYF. The CDR3 DNA sequence: TGCAGTGCAAAGCCTCCGGGAACCCACGTTGAAGAGCAGTACTTC.

The genes are TRBV29-1 and TRBJ1-2; no firm D call. Between the trimmed V and J ends, which lost 3 bases and 8 bases, there was a span of 13 bases. This CDR3 contains 12 residues. Germline lookup yields CDR1 SQVTM and CDR2 ANQGSEA. The CDR3 DNA reads as TGCAGCGTTGAGGTGAGGGTCGGCGGCTACACCTTC. This sequence encodes CSVEVRVGGYTF.

The V call is TRBV7-8, the J call TRBJ2-7; D gene ambiguous. This CDR3 is 15 amino acids long. The V gene lost 4 bases and the J gene lost 6 bases, with 19 bases spanning the gap. Germline CDR1 and CDR2: SGHVS and FQNEAQ. CDR3 region: CASSYNSLRLPEQYF. The DNA for the CDR3 is TGTGCCAGCAGCTATAACAGTCTTAGGTTGCCCGAGCAGTACTTC.

J is TRBJ2-4 and V is TRBV3-1; 11 positions match TRBD2. Matching the DNA end better, TRBJ2-7 makes the J call doubtful. Germline CDR1 LGHDT, CDR2 YNNKEL (reference sequence). The CDR3 totals 17 residues. The CDR3 here is CASSQNPSTSGAYEQYF. CDR3 sequence (DNA): TGTGCCAGCAGCCAAAACCCCTCGACTAGCGGGGCTTACGAGCAGTACTTC.

The chain recombines TRBV29-1 with TRBJ1-2; 8 bases are shared with TRBD1. V lost 4 bases to trimming and J lost 2 bases; unmatched junction nucleotides: 9. This CDR3 has 15 residues. CDR1 SQVTM and CDR2 ANQGSEA come from the germline V gene. This chain's CDR3 is CSVGPNRDRNYGYTF. CDR3 DNA: TGCAGCGTTGGCCCCAACCGGGACAGGAACTATGGCTACACCTTC.

This clonotype showed up just a few times. V usage is TRBV5-5 and J usage is TRBJ2-6; D tentatively fits TRBD1 or TRBD2 (5 bases each). There are 14 residues in the CDR3. Per the germline V gene, CDR1 is SGHKS and CDR2 is YYEKEE (reference sequence). V was trimmed by 4 bases and J by 4 bases, leaving 9 bases between them. CDR3 protein: CASSGGTGANVLTF. CDR3 DNA sequence: TGTGCCAGCAGCGGGGGAACCGGGGCCAACGTCCTGACTTTC.

The J gene is TRBJ1-6, the V gene TRBV13; the D is unclear. The CDR3 runs to 12 residues. V lost 6 bases, J lost 9 bases, and 9 bases lay in between. The germline CDR1 and CDR2 sequences are PRHDT and FYEKMQ (reference sequence). For the CDR3, the DNA is TGTGCCAGCAGTCGTTTTCCTTCACCCCTCCACTTT. Translated, it gives CASSRFPSPLHF. The full variable domain, with the rest looked up from reference TRBV13 and TRBJ1-6, is AAGVIQSPRHLIKEKRETATLKCYPIPRHDTVYWYQQGPGQDPQFLISFYEKMQSDKGSIPDRFSAQQFSDYHSELNMSSLELGDSALYFCASSRFPSPLHFGNGTRLTVT.

The CDR3 reads CASSQEGGGSNEKLFF. The CDR3 DNA reads TGTGCCAGCAGCCAAGAGGGGGGGGGTTCTAATGAAAAACTGTTTTTT. The rearrangement links TRBV4-2 to TRBJ1-4; tentative D call: TRBD1 (5 bases). V was clipped by 0 bases and J by 3 bases, with 11 bases between them. The length of the CDR3 is 16 residues. Germline-derived CDR1 and CDR2 are LGHNA and YNFKEQ.

The chain is built from TRBV10-3 and TRBJ1-1, with D possibly TRBD1 on 5 matching bases. V lost 5 bases and J lost 0, with 7 bases in between. Germline V gene sequence: CDR1 ENHRY, CDR2 SYGVKD. The CDR3 runs to 13 residues. In DNA, the CDR3 is TGTGCCATCAGTAAGGACATGAACACTGAAGCTTTCTTT. This encodes CAISKDMNTEAFF.

This clonotype has just a few counts. This chain joins TRBV29-1 and TRBJ2-2; D unclear. This CDR3 has 12 residues. V was pared by 4 bases and J by 2 bases, with 5 bases between. The germline V gene encodes CDR1 SQVTM and CDR2 ANQGSEA. The CDR3 coding sequence is TGCAGCGTTGGCCAAAACACCGGGGAGCTGTTTTTT. This translates into CSVGQNTGELFF.

Only a few counts were recorded for this clonotype. The chain recombines TRBV4-2 with TRBJ1-5, with TRBD1 identical over 10 bases. V was clipped by 7 bases and J by 0 bases; unmatched bases: 6. The germline V gene has CDR1 LGHNA and CDR2 YNFKEQ. This CDR3 is 16 amino acids long. CDR3 region: CASKKGTGDSNQPQHF. Here the CDR3 DNA reads TGTGCCAGCAAAAAAGGGACAGGGGATAGCAATCAGCCCCAGCATTTT.

In its sample, this clonotype was seen a few times. The V gene is TRBV29-1, the J gene TRBJ1-2; maybe TRBD1 (6 bases). Between the trimmed V and J ends, which lost 4 bases and 3 bases, there was a span of 12 bases. CDR1 is SQVTM and CDR2 is ANQGSEA in the germline V gene. CDR3 length: 13 residues. This CDR3 is CSVAEGEDYGYTF. In DNA form, the CDR3 reads TGCAGCGTTGCTGAGGGGGAGGACTATGGCTACACCTTC. The complete variable domain, with remaining parts taken from reference TRBV29-1 and TRBJ1-2, reads SAVISQKPSRDICQRGTSLTIQCQVDSQVTMMFWYRQQPGQSLTLIATANQGSEATYESGFVIDKFPISRPNLTFSTLTVSNMSPEDSSIYLCSVAEGEDYGYTFGSGTRLTVV.